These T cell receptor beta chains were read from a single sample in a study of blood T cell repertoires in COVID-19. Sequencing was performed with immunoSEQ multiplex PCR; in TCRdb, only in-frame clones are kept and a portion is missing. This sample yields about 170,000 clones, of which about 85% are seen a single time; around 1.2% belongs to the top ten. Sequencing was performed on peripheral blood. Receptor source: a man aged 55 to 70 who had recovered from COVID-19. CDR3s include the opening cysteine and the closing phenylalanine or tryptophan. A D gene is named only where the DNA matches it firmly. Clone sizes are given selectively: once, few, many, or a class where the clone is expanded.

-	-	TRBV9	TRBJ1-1	TGTGCCAGCAGCTTCCAATTACAAGACACTGAAGCTTTCTTT	CASSFQLQDTEAFF
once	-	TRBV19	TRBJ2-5	TGTGCCAGTAGTAGACAGACGACACAAGAGACCCAGTACTTC	CASSRQTTQETQYF
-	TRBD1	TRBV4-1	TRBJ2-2	TGCGCCAGCAGCCCCGTCACAGGGGCCACGAACACCGGGGAGCTGTTTTTT	CASSPVTGATNTGELFF
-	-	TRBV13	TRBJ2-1	TGTGCCAGCACGGTGGGTAAACAGGGCAATGAGCAGTTCTTC	CASTVGKQGNEQFF
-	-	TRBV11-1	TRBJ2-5	TGTGCCAGCCAGAGACACCAGTACCAAGAGACCCAGTACTTC	CASQRHQYQETQYF
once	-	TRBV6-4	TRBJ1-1	TGTGCCACCACGGGGGGGATCAGAGATAACACTGAAGCTTTCTTT	CATTGGIRDNTEAFF
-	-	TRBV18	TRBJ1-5	TGTGCCAGCTCACCGACAGCTGTTAATCAGCCCCAGCATTTT	CASSPTAVNQPQHF
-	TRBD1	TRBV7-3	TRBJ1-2	TGTGCCAGCAGCTTCAGACAGGGGACTGGCTACACCTTC	CASSFRQGTGYTF
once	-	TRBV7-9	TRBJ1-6	TGTGCCAGCAGCTTAGTTTCGTCACCCCTCCACTTT	CASSLVSSPLHF
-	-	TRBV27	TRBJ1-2	TGTGCCAGCAGGGAGATTAATAGTGCTAACTATGGCTACACCTTC	CASREINSANYGYTF
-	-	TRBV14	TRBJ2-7	TGTGCCAGCAGCTCCAACGGGGTATTCTCCTACGAGCAGTACTTC	CASSSNGVFSYEQYF
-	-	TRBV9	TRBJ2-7	TGTGCCAGCAGCGCAACAGCATCCTACGAGCAGTACTTC	CASSATASYEQYF
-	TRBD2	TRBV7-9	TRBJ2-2	TGTGCCAGCAGCTTGGAATACCTAGCGGGGGCCCCAACCGGGGAGCTGTTTTTT	CASSLEYLAGAPTGELFF
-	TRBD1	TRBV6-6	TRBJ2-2	TGTGCCAGCAGGGTCGACAGGGACACCGGGGAGCTGTTTTTT	CASRVDRDTGELFF
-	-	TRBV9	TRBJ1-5	TGTGCCAGCAGCGTGACGAGAAGAGGGACAAGGGGGGGTCTTGCGCTAAATCAGCCCCAGCATTTT	CASSVTRRGTRGGLALNQPQHF
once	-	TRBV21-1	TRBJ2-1	TGTGCCAGCAGCAAAGTTCCCGATGGGGCTTACAATGAGCAGTTCTTC	CASSKVPDGAYNEQFF